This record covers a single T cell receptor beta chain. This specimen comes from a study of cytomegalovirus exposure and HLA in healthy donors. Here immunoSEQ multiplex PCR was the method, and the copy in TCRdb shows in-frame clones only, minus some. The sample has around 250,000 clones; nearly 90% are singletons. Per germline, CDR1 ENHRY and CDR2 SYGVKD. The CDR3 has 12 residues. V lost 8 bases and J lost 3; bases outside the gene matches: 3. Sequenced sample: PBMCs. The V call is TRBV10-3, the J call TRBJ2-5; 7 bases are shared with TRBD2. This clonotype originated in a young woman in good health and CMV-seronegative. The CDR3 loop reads CAIAGVEETQYF. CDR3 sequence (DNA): TGTGCCATCGCGGGGGTCGAAGAGACCCAGTACTTC.